This T cell receptor (beta chain) is drawn from a study of identical twins. The CDR3 extends over 12 amino acids. Trimming shortened V by 3 bases and J by 15 bases, and 16 bases separated the two germline ends. Germline CDR1 SGHDT, CDR2 YYEEEE. This clonotype has just a few counts. Antigen: not known. Findings of the study overall: When twins shared out-of-frame alpha sequences, those sequences had excess low generation probability. Memory repertoires lacked the insertion deficit that abundant cord blood beta clonotypes showed.

Each donor (without exception) was a healthy Caucasian. TCRdb itself ran the 5' RACE reads through MiXCR, one entry per CDR3 protein. Here the sample spans 1.5 million to 2 million distinct CDR3 sequences, about 30% being singletons. The sequenced sample was cord blood. The receptor's source is a newborn girl in good health. V gene TRBV5-6 combines with J gene TRBJ2-4, with TRBD1 as a possible D gene (6 bases). CDR3 protein: CASSSAQGLSYF. In DNA form, the CDR3 reads TGTGCCAGCAGCTCCGCACAGGGTCTCTCGTACTTC.